The T cell receptor beta chain under discussion was sequenced for a study of cytomegalovirus exposure and HLA in healthy donors. As for the study in general: HLA-typed donors contributed about 85 million unique TCRs, which were held in an early data release. Whole-study results and caveats: Common viral pathogens (according to a later analysis) appeared linked to several of the most significant clusters. Diagnosis of cytomegalovirus status made by the classifier reportedly showed high specificity and sensitivity. TCR beta sequences reportedly predicted most subjects' HLA-A and HLA-B alleles accurately.

This clone appeared a single time. Its target is not known. The PCR was carried out with 60 Vbeta primers and 13 Jbeta primers. Assay used: immunoSEQ multiplex PCR; TCRdb lists only in-frame clones, some missing. The data contain approximately 240,000 clones, over 70% of them seen just once; the ten biggest clones take up around 2.9%. Germline loops: CDR1 SGHNT, CDR2 YYREEE (reference sequence). CDR3 length: 13 amino acids. This clonotype was sampled from a woman in her sixties in good health and CMV-seropositive. The chain is built from TRBV5-4 and TRBJ2-5; 7 bases are a match to TRBD2. The end of the DNA is better explained by TRBJ2-7, so the J call may be wrong. Material for sequencing was PBMCs. CDR3 DNA: TGTGCCAGCAGCCCGGGGGGCTCCTACGAGCAGTACTTC. This encodes CASSPGGSYEQYF.